The 30 T cell receptor beta chains given below trace back to one sample, sequenced in a study of naive and memory T cell subsets (dated 2017 in TCRdb). Overall study outcomes, separate from this receptor: A few larger clonotypes were found in naive repertoires, especially CD8, and these larger clonotypes were possibly memory cells re-expressing CD45RA.

Libraries were made using UMI-ligation and nested PCR. Sequencing took place on an Illumina MiSeq. The beta constant-region primer was an equimolar mix of two oligonucleotides covering both TRBC1 and TRBC2. Four rounds of PCR were used to amplify ligated cDNA, with nested alpha and beta constant-region primers being used together with the SP2 primer. Using fastp at Q25 and MiXCR, TCRdb reprocessed the public reads and kept productive beta chains. Entries are consolidated by CDR3 protein sequence, retaining the most common genes and DNA. This sample is represented by about 90,000 distinct CDR3 sequences; approximately 11% of them were singletons. The ten largest clones take up around 0.13% of the sample. These receptors are not linked to any known antigen. The sequenced sample consisted of naive CD4+ T cells from blood. According to the study, the label for this sample's cell subset or site signals: naive T cells, CD45RA high CD27+. These receptors were obtained from a human donor in good health.

This clonotype came up a few times. J is TRBJ2-2 and V is TRBV10-3; a weak D match, TRBD1 (5 bases). CDR3 length: 16 residues. Trimming removed 2 bases from V and 7 bases from J, with 17 bases in between. Germline CDR1 ENHRY, CDR2 SYGVKD. DNA for the CDR3: TGTGCCATCAGTGAGGTTTCTTTTACGACAGTCGGGGAGCTGTTTTTT. Residues: CAISEVSFTTVGELFF.

This clonotype was seen a handful of times. J is TRBJ2-3 and V is TRBV12-3 or TRBV12-4, with D possibly being TRBD2 (6 bases). Trimming cost V 3 bases and J 2 bases, with 15 bases left between them. This CDR3 comprises 16 residues. This CDR3 is CASSFGIAAYTDTQYF. CDR3 in DNA: TGTGCCAGCAGTTTTGGAATAGCGGCCTACACAGATACGCAGTATTTT.

This clonotype was observed a few times. The chain is built from TRBV19 and TRBJ1-5, with D perhaps TRBD1 (5 bases). The CDR3 sequence is 15 residues long. Germline assignment: CDR1 LNHDA and CDR2 SQIVND (reference sequence). V lost 5 bases and J 6 bases, leaving 17 bases between the germline ends. The CDR3 protein is CASSPGGGDFQPQHF. The CDR3 region has the DNA TGTGCCAGTAGTCCCGGGGGTGGGGATTTTCAGCCCCAGCATTTT.

The V call is TRBV10-3, the J call TRBJ1-5; D gene unclear. Germline V CDR1 and CDR2: ENHRY, SYGVKD. The CDR3 is 13 residues long. V was pared by 3 bases and J by 3 bases, with 6 bases between. The CDR3 nucleotides are TGTGCCATCAGTGACGCTGACAATCAGCCCCAGCATTTT. Protein sequence: CAISDADNQPQHF.

This clonotype appeared a few times. The chain joins TRBV19 to TRBJ1-4, with D hard to call. This CDR3 is 15 amino acids long. V gave up 4 bases and J gave up 6 bases, with 15 bases separating them. Germline lookup yields CDR1 LNHDA and CDR2 SQIVND (reference sequence). The CDR3 DNA reads TGTGCCAGTAGTAAACGTGGGCTACTGGATGAAAAACTGTTTTTT. Amino acids: CASSKRGLLDEKLFF. Full variable domain (outside the CDR3, taken from reference TRBV19 and TRBJ1-4): DGGITQSPKYLFRKEGQNVTLSCEQNLNHDAMYWYRQDPGQGLRLIYYSQIVNDFQKGDIAEGYSVSREKKESFPLTVTSAQKNPTAFYLCASSKRGLLDEKLFFGSGTQLSVL.

This clonotype was picked up a small number of times. The J gene is TRBJ1-2, the V gene TRBV7-2; D possibly corresponds to TRBD1 (5 bases). The V end lost 3 bases, the J end lost 6 bases, and 17 bases lay between the germline ends. The V gene's germline CDR1 is SGHTA and CDR2 FQGNSA. This CDR3 is built from 15 residues. This CDR3 reads CASSLSGPPRHGYTF. CDR3 sequence (DNA): TGTGCCAGCAGCTTGTCGGGACCTCCGAGGCATGGCTACACCTTC.

This clonotype has just a few counts. V is TRBV29-1 and J is TRBJ2-4; D unclear. The V gene lost 6 bases and the J gene lost 2 bases, with 14 bases spanning the gap. CDR3 length equals 14 residues. From germline, CDR1 is SQVTM and CDR2 ANQGSEA. The CDR3 DNA reads TGCAGCGTAGCCCCGGTGGGGACCAAAAACATTCAGTACTTC. Translation: CSVAPVGTKNIQYF. Full variable domain (rest looked up from reference TRBV29-1 and TRBJ2-4): SAVISQKPSRDICQRGTSLTIQCQVDSQVTMMFWYRQQPGQSLTLIATANQGSEATYESGFVIDKFPISRPNLTFSTLTVSNMSPEDSSIYLCSVAPVGTKNIQYFGAGTRLSVL.

This clonotype was observed a few times. The CDR3 nucleotides read TGTGCCAGCAGCTTAGGGGGAAAAGGGAACAATGAGCAGTTCTTC. Translation: CASSLGGKGNNEQFF. The gene calls are TRBV7-8 and TRBJ2-1; D is unresolved. The germline gives CDR1 SGHVS, CDR2 FQNEAQ. This CDR3 spans 15 amino acids. V was pared by 1 base and J by 5 bases, with 12 bases between.

This clonotype showed up just a few times. This chain joins TRBV29-1 and TRBJ2-5; D unresolved. Germline V gives CDR1 SQVTM, CDR2 ANQGSEA. With 4 bases removed from V and 2 bases from J, the gap between germline ends came to 14 bases. The CDR3 totals 14 residues. The CDR3: CSVGQRILQETQYF. In DNA, the CDR3 is TGCAGCGTTGGTCAACGGATTTTGCAAGAGACCCAGTACTTC. Combining the CDR3 with reference TRBV29-1 and TRBJ2-5 gives the whole variable domain SAVISQKPSRDICQRGTSLTIQCQVDSQVTMMFWYRQQPGQSLTLIATANQGSEATYESGFVIDKFPISRPNLTFSTLTVSNMSPEDSSIYLCSVGQRILQETQYFGPGTRLLVL.

This clonotype was detected ten times or more. The chain carries TRBV18 and TRBJ2-1; 9 bases are a match to TRBD2. Trimming took 6 bases from V and 4 from J; bases not matched to a gene: 7. The CDR3 consists of 15 residues. Germline assignment: CDR1 KGHSH and CDR2 LQKENI. CDR3 residues: CASSRLAAQYNEQFF. In DNA, the CDR3 is TGTGCCAGCTCGCGACTAGCGGCACAATACAATGAGCAGTTCTTC.

The gene calls are TRBV6-2 or TRBV6-3 and TRBJ1-6; no firm D call. The CDR3 is made up of 15 amino acids. Trimming removed 0 bases from V and 6 bases from J, with 9 bases in between. Germline V lookup: CDR1 MNHEY, CDR2 SVGEGT. DNA of the CDR3: TGTGCCAGCAGTTACTCTCGGCGGAGTAATTCACCCCTCCACTTT. This translates into CASSYSRRSNSPLHF.

The chain couples TRBV29-1 to TRBJ2-7, with a possible D match to TRBD1 (6 bases). Trimming stripped 4 bases from V and 4 bases from J, with 14 bases between. Germline CDR1 and CDR2: SQVTM and ANQGSEA. The CDR3 is made up of 13 amino acids. The CDR3 DNA sequence: TGCAGCGTTGGCGACCAGGGGATATACGAGCAGTACTTC. Amino acids: CSVGDQGIYEQYF.

The V gene is TRBV12-3 or TRBV12-4, the J gene TRBJ2-1, with 7 bases lining up with TRBD1. This CDR3 is built from 16 residues. V trimming: 8 bases; J trimming: 0 bases; junction bases outside the gene matches: 10. CDR3 DNA: TGTGCCAGCCATCGAGGGGGCAGCAGCTCCTACAATGAGCAGTTCTTC. Residues: CASHRGGSSSYNEQFF.

This clonotype was seen at least ten times. The chain recombines TRBV5-4 with TRBJ2-3; 10 bases fit TRBD2. Losses at the gene ends were 3 bases for V and 1 base for J; bases not matched to a gene: 2. This CDR3 has 15 residues. Germline CDR1 reads SGHNT; CDR2 reads YYREEE (reference sequence). The CDR3 loop reads CASSSGLAGTDTQYF. CDR3 coding DNA: TGTGCCAGCAGCTCCGGACTAGCGGGCACAGATACGCAGTATTTT.

This clonotype was detected only a few times. The genes are TRBV10-3 and TRBJ2-5; D is perhaps TRBD2 (6 bases). Per the germline V gene, CDR1 is ENHRY and CDR2 is SYGVKD. This CDR3 region has 12 residues. The V gene lost 10 bases and the J gene lost 5 bases, with 14 bases spanning the gap. The DNA of the CDR3 is TGTGCCAGCGGGGATTCCTGGGAGACCCAGTACTTC. Encoded protein: CASGDSWETQYF.

This clonotype was recorded many times. This chain links TRBV29-1 with TRBJ2-3, with D possibly TRBD1 on 6 matching bases. The V gene lost 7 bases and the J gene lost 4 bases, with 15 bases spanning the gap. The V gene's germline CDR1 is SQVTM and CDR2 ANQGSEA. CDR3 size: 13 residues. CDR3 sequence reads: CSAPWGHADTQYF. CDR3 nucleotides: TGCAGCGCCCCATGGGGACACGCAGATACGCAGTATTTT.

DNA of the CDR3: TGTGCCAGCAGCCGGGACCGACTCTACGAGCAGTACTTC. Translating gives CASSRDRLYEQYF. The chain uses TRBV14 and TRBJ2-7, with D tentatively TRBD1 or TRBD2 (5 bases each). Looked up from germline, CDR1 is SGHDN and CDR2 is FVKESK. CDR3 size: 13 residues. Deletions cut 4 bases from V and 3 bases from J, with 10 bases between.

This clonotype was found a few times. The V call is TRBV7-8, the J call TRBJ2-5; 7 positions agree with TRBD2. Germline CDR1 SGHVS, CDR2 FQNEAQ. V dropped 2 bases and J dropped 1; count of bases not matched to a gene: 4. The CDR3 runs to 15 residues. CDR3 coding DNA: TGTGCCAGCAGCTTAAAGCGGGGATTCCAAGAGACCCAGTACTTC. Its protein product is CASSLKRGFQETQYF.

The rearrangement uses TRBV2 and TRBJ2-5; D unclear. Per germline, CDR1 SNHLY and CDR2 FYNNEI. CDR3 length equals 14 residues. With 0 bases removed from V and 7 bases from J, the gap between germline ends came to 12 bases. CDR3 in amino acids: CASSEALVGGTQYF. The CDR3 DNA reads as TGTGCCAGCAGTGAAGCGCTGGTAGGCGGGACCCAGTACTTC.

This chain links TRBV12-3 or TRBV12-4 with TRBJ1-5; D is unresolved. CDR3 size: 13 residues. V gave up 3 bases and J gave up 7 bases, with 10 bases separating them. CDR3 nucleotide sequence: TGTGCCAGCAGTTTGGTAGGGTCCCAGCCCCAGCATTTT. It yields the protein CASSLVGSQPQHF.

This clonotype occurred many times. The V and J genes are TRBV9 and TRBJ2-5; 14 nucleotides agree with TRBD2. From germline, CDR1 is SGDLS and CDR2 YYNGEE. Trimming cost V 5 bases and J 4 bases; bases outside gene matches: 1. This CDR3 is 14 amino acids long. CDR3 DNA sequence: TGTGCCAGCAGTGGGACTAGCGGGGGAGAGACCCAGTACTTC. This encodes CASSGTSGGETQYF.

This clonotype was picked up many times. This chain uses TRBV28 with TRBJ2-6; no definite D call. The V gene lost 5 bases and the J gene lost 0 bases, with 5 bases spanning the gap. The CDR3 extends over 14 amino acids. Germline V gene sequence: CDR1 MDHEN, CDR2 SYDVKM. The CDR3 loop is CASSLPSGANVLTF. The DNA for the CDR3 is TGTGCCAGCAGTCTCCCCTCTGGGGCCAACGTCCTGACTTTC.

A few counts support this clonotype. The chain combines TRBV20-1 with TRBJ2-7; 9 bases are shared with TRBD1. V shed 5 bases, J shed 0 bases, and the junction held 5 bases outside the gene matches. Germline assignment: CDR1 DFQATT and CDR2 SNEGSKA (reference sequence). This CDR3 region has 14 residues. The CDR3, as DNA: TGCAGTGCTGCTACAGGGGGCTCCTCCTACGAGCAGTACTTC. Translated: CSAATGGSSYEQYF.

This clonotype was observed at least ten times. This sequence joins TRBV7-2 and TRBJ2-7; 8 bases agree with TRBD1. Germline V gene lookup returns CDR1 SGHTA and CDR2 FQGNSA. V lost 5 bases to trimming and J lost 3 bases; unmatched junction nucleotides: 9. The CDR3 runs to 15 residues. In DNA form, the CDR3 reads TGTGCCAGCAGCCCCCCGGGACAGGAATACTACGAGCAGTACTTC. Translating gives CASSPPGQEYYEQYF.

This rearrangement joins TRBV7-2 to TRBJ1-2; D not resolved. V shed 1 base and J shed 7 bases, with 16 bases lying between them. The V gene's germline CDR1 is SGHTA and CDR2 FQGNSA. The CDR3 covers 15 residues. In nucleotides, the CDR3 is TGTGCCAGCAGCTTAGTCTGGGCGGGGTCGGGTGGCTACACCTTC. Its protein is CASSLVWAGSGGYTF.

The sample holds a few counts of this clonotype. The chain uses TRBV20-1 and TRBJ2-5; tentative D call: TRBD2 (5 bases). This CDR3 spans 15 amino acids. The germline V gene encodes CDR1 DFQATT and CDR2 SNEGSKA (reference sequence). The V end was cut by 0 bases, the J end by 2 bases, with 13 bases between. CDR3 residues: CSARDRRGPQETQYF. As DNA, the CDR3 is TGCAGTGCTAGAGATCGTCGCGGGCCACAAGAGACCCAGTACTTC.

The J gene is TRBJ2-1, the V gene TRBV10-3; 8 bases are a match to TRBD1. Germline V CDR1 and CDR2: ENHRY, SYGVKD. The CDR3 runs 12 residues. Trimming took 11 bases from V and 5 from J; bases not matched to a gene: 5. The CDR3 spells CASGQGDNEQFF. The CDR3, as DNA: TGTGCCTCCGGACAGGGTGACAATGAGCAGTTCTTC.

V and J are TRBV3-1 and TRBJ2-3, with 7 bases aligning to TRBD1. Per germline, CDR1 LGHDT and CDR2 YNNKEL (reference sequence). V lost 4 bases, J lost 2 bases, and 12 bases stayed unmatched. The CDR3 covers 17 residues. DNA for the CDR3: TGTGCCAGCAGCCGTAGGGGGCATACCCCATCCACAGATACGCAGTATTTT. Amino acids: CASSRRGHTPSTDTQYF.

This clonotype was seen a handful of times. V is TRBV7-9 and J is TRBJ2-1, with TRBD2 matching over 8 bases. Trimming took 6 bases from V and 6 from J; bases not matched to a gene: 31. The CDR3 has 22 amino acids. From germline, CDR1 is SEHNR and CDR2 FQNEAQ (reference sequence). The CDR3 region is CASSTPGGGRGGTSPSGNEQFF. CDR3 DNA sequence: TGTGCCAGCAGTACCCCCGGGGGGGGCAGAGGGGGAACGTCACCCTCGGGCAATGAGCAGTTCTTC. The complete variable domain, with remaining parts taken from reference TRBV7-9 and TRBJ2-1, reads DTGVSQNPRHKITKRGQNVTFRCDPISEHNRLYWYRQTLGQGPEFLTYFQNEAQLEKSRLLSDRFSAERPKGSFSTLEIQRTEQGDSAMYLCASSTPGGGRGGTSPSGNEQFFGPGTRLTVL.

The chain carries TRBV5-1 and TRBJ2-7; D is possibly TRBD2 (5 bases). CDR3 size: 14 residues. V was clipped by 4 bases and J by 3 bases, with 14 bases between them. CDR1 is SGHRS, CDR2 YFSETQ, per germline. The CDR3 spells CASSPNTGNYEQYF. The CDR3 nucleotides are TGCGCCAGCAGCCCCAACACGGGGAACTACGAGCAGTACTTC.